This T cell receptor (beta chain) was identified in a study of neurological immune-mediated disorders. This clonotype was counted many times. Documented time point: technical triplicate 3. The sorted libraries started from about a million CD4+ or CD8+ T cells. TCRdb passed the 5' RACE reads through MiXCR, listing each CDR3 protein once. The sample carries tens of thousands of distinct CDR3 sequences, around 16% recorded once. V shed 4 bases and J 3 bases; nucleotides not matched to a gene: 3. Per germline, CDR1 LGHDT and CDR2 YNNKEL (reference sequence). The CDR3 loop spans 14 amino acids. This receptor was obtained from a female donor with HTLV-1-associated myelopathy (HAM/TSP). The sequenced sample was CD4+ T cells from blood. The chain has TRBV3-1 and TRBJ2-7; 10 bases agree with TRBD1. The chain's CDR3 is CASSPGTGDYEQYF. The CDR3 region has the DNA TGTGCCAGCAGCCCCGGGACAGGGGACTACGAGCAGTACTTC.